This TCR beta chain was sequenced during a study of regulatory T cells in long-lasting Graves disease. Time point defined: newly diagnosed GD, antithyroid drugs for less than 3 months. Preparation of the TCR library used RNA extracted from PBMCs. Per the germline V gene, CDR1 is GTSNPN and CDR2 is SVGIG (reference sequence). The CDR3 loop spans 13 amino acids. V was cut by 4 bases and J by 5 bases, with 12 bases left in between. There are many counts of this clonotype. In building TCR beta libraries, iRepertoire HTBI primers were used together with Arm-PCR of CDR3 regions. TCRdb re-derived calls from the multiplex PCR reads in MiXCR, one entry per CDR3 protein. The sample yields 560,000 or so distinct CDR3 sequences, 16% seen once. These data were likewise used in another study, on T cells in Graves' hyperthyroidism and ophthalmopathy.

The sample consisted of peripheral blood mononuclear cells (PBMCs), taken at new diagnosis, from a patient treated with antithyroid drugs. V and J are TRBV30 and TRBJ2-1; no reliable D call. The TCR was taken from a man younger than 35 with Graves disease. This CDR3 reads CAWTLDDNNEQFF. For the CDR3, the DNA is TGTGCCTGGACCCTGGACGACAACAATGAGCAGTTCTTC.